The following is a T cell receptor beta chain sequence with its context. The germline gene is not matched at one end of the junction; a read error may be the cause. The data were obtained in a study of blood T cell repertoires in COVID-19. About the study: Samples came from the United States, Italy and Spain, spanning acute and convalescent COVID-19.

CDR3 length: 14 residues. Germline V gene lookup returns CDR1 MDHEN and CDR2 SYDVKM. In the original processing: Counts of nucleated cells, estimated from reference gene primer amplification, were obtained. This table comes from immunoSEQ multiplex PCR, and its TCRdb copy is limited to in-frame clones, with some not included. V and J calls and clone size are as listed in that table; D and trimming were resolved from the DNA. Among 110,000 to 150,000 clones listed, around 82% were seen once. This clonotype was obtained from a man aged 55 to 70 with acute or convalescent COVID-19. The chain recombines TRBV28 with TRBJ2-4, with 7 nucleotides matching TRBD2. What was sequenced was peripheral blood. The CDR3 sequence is CASRPSGLLSHTLF. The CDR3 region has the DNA TGTGCCAGCAGACCATCGGGACTATTGTCCCACACCCTCTTC.